These 17 T cell receptor beta chains share one sample of origin, sequenced in a study of shared clonotypes between healthy human individuals. Sequenced by immunoSEQ multiplex PCR; TCRdb stores in-frame clones only, minus some. The sample shows millions of clones, approximately 95% of them seen only once. The material sequenced was naive CD4+ T cells sorted from blood. Subset indicated: CD45RA+ positively selected. The receptors originated from a man aged 18-30 years in good health.

Turning to this clone: Its ends do not fully match the called genes, so a read error is possible. This rearrangement joins TRBV7-7 to TRBJ2-7; TRBD1 matches at 9 bases. The CDR3 covers 14 residues. Germline V lookup: CDR1 SSHAT, CDR2 FNYEAQ (reference sequence). For the CDR3, the DNA is TGTGCTAGCAGTCCGGGGACAGGGTTCCACGAGCAGTACTTC. Translating it yields CASSPGTGFHEQYF.

The chain uses TRBV4-3 and TRBJ2-5, with D unresolved. This CDR3 contains 14 residues. Trimming cost V 4 bases and J 2 bases, with 11 bases left between them. Germline V gene data show CDR1 as LGHNA and CDR2 as YSLEER. The CDR3, as DNA: TGCGCCAGCAGCCCCGCGTACAGTCAAGAGACCCAGTACTTC. This translates into CASSPAYSQETQYF.

This clone was observed many times. J is TRBJ1-1 and V is TRBV5-8; no clear D gene. In germline, CDR1 is SGHTS, CDR2 YDEGEE. The CDR3 is 14 amino acids. Trimming shortened V by 7 bases and J by 1 base, and 14 bases separated the two germline ends. CDR3 DNA sequence: TGTGCCAGCGGAAAAAGAAGGGAGAACACTGAAGCTTTCTTT. It specifies CASGKRRENTEAFF.

The rearrangement uses TRBV5-1 and TRBJ2-7; D perhaps matches TRBD2 (6 bases). CDR1 is SGHRS, CDR2 YFSETQ, per germline. This CDR3 region has 15 residues. V gave up 3 bases and J gave up 0 bases, with 13 bases separating them. The CDR3 region is CASSSGGANSYEQYF. In DNA, the CDR3 is TGCGCCAGCAGCTCAGGCGGGGCTAACTCCTACGAGCAGTACTTC.

The V and J genes are TRBV28 and TRBJ1-3, with no clear D. The CDR3 runs 11 residues. Germline CDR1 is MDHEN and CDR2 is SYDVKM. Trimming took 4 bases from V and 5 from J, leaving 3 bases between them. The CDR3 spells CASSYRNTIYF. DNA of the CDR3: TGTGCCAGCAGTTATCGAAACACCATATATTTT.

With regard to this clone: The same CDR3 also results from other DNA sequences found in this sample. The rearrangement joins TRBV5-1 to TRBJ2-5; D assignment may be TRBD1 or TRBD2 (6 bases each). The CDR3 contains 14 residues. Germline V gene sequence: CDR1 SGHRS, CDR2 YFSETQ. V gave up 0 bases and J gave up 5 bases, with 11 bases separating them. The CDR3 sequence: CASSLVRGQETQYF. In nucleotides, the CDR3 is TGCGCCAGCAGCTTGGTACGGGGGCAGGAGACCCAGTACTTC.

This chain joins TRBV28 and TRBJ2-3; D is undetermined. Germline V gives CDR1 MDHEN, CDR2 SYDVKM. V was clipped by 6 bases and J by 2 bases, with 21 bases between them. This CDR3 has 17 amino acids. CDR3 sequence reads: CASSTPLWGIPTDTQYF. The CDR3, as DNA: TGTGCCAGCAGCACCCCCCTTTGGGGTATCCCCACAGATACGCAGTATTTT.

The V gene is TRBV30, the J gene TRBJ2-5; 8 bases map to TRBD1. Germline V CDR1 and CDR2: GTSNPN, SVGIG (reference sequence). With 3 bases clipped from V and 5 bases from J, the junction kept 8 bases outside the gene matches. The CDR3 totals 14 residues. The CDR3 nucleotides are TGTGCCTGGAGCGCCGGGACAGGTGCGGAGACCCAGTACTTC. Its translation: CAWSAGTGAETQYF.

The chain has TRBV11-2 and TRBJ2-7; TRBD1 is a possible D gene (6 bases). The germline CDR1 and CDR2 sequences are SGHAT and FQNNGV. Trimming stripped 4 bases from V and 2 bases from J, with 27 bases between. This CDR3 is 19 amino acids long. CDR3 sequence (DNA): TGTGCCAGCAGCTCAAATAGTTGGGGTATAGGCAGGGGAACCTACGAGCAGTACTTC. Its protein product is CASSSNSWGIGRGTYEQYF.

The genes are TRBV30 and TRBJ1-1, with D possibly TRBD1 on 5 matching bases. CDR1 is GTSNPN, CDR2 SVGIG, per germline (reference sequence). Trimming removed 0 bases from V and 1 base from J, with 12 bases in between. The CDR3 covers 15 residues. CDR3 protein: CAWSVGVAANTEAFF. The DNA of the CDR3 is TGTGCCTGGAGTGTAGGGGTGGCAGCGAACACTGAAGCTTTCTTT.

The V gene is TRBV5-1, the J gene TRBJ2-7; TRBD1 aligns across 8 bases. The CDR3 covers 17 residues. V dropped 6 bases and J dropped 7; count of bases not matched to a gene: 21. Germline-derived CDR1 and CDR2 are SGHRS and YFSETQ. The CDR3 coding sequence is TGCGCCAGCATCCTTGCCCCCCCCGGGACAGGCCCCGATGAGCAGTACTTC. As protein: CASILAPPGTGPDEQYF.

The rearrangement uses TRBV2 and TRBJ1-3; weak D call: TRBD1 (6 bases). V was cut by 5 bases and J by 0 bases, with 11 bases left in between. Germline values: CDR1 SNHLY, CDR2 FYNNEI. This CDR3 region has 15 residues. CDR3 DNA sequence: TGTGCCAGCAGTAGGGACACTAGCTCTGGAAACACCATATATTTT. Translating gives CASSRDTSSGNTIYF.

The CDR3 DNA follows: TGTGCCAGCAGCTTATCGGCTAGCGGGAACTCTGGGGCCAACGTCCTGACTTTC. Translating it yields CASSLSASGNSGANVLTF. The chain couples TRBV7-2 to TRBJ2-6; 9 nucleotides line up with TRBD2. CDR1 and CDR2 from the germline V gene are SGHTA and FQGNSA. This CDR3 has 18 amino acids. V shed 2 bases and J 0 bases; nucleotides not matched to a gene: 5. Looking up the rest from reference TRBV7-2 and TRBJ2-6 gives the full variable domain: GAGVSQSPSNKVTEKGKDVELRCDPISGHTALYWYRQSLGQGLEFLIYFQGNSAPDKSGLPSDRFSAERTGGSVSTLTIQRTQQEDSAVYLCASSLSASGNSGANVLTFGAGSRLTVL.

The chain carries TRBV9 and TRBJ2-1; 11 nucleotides line up with TRBD2. Germline CDR1 reads SGDLS; CDR2 reads YYNGEE. The V and J ends lost 2 bases and 8 bases, in that order; junction bases with no gene match: 6. The CDR3 sequence is 15 residues long. For the CDR3, the DNA is TGTGCCAGCAGCGTTTTAGCGGGAGGGCTCGATGAGCAGTTCTTC. Translation gives CASSVLAGGLDEQFF. Full variable domain (outside the CDR3, taken from reference TRBV9 and TRBJ2-1): DSGVTQTPKHLITATGQRVTLRCSPRSGDLSVYWYQQSLDQGLQFLIQYYNGEERAKGNILERFSAQQFPDLHSELNLSSLELGDSALYFCASSVLAGGLDEQFFGPGTRLTVL.

The V gene is TRBV11-1, the J gene TRBJ1-1, with D possibly matching TRBD1 (6 bases). Germline V CDR1 and CDR2: SGHAT, FQDESV (reference sequence). The CDR3 contains 17 residues. V lost 5 bases to trimming and J lost 7 bases, with 26 bases between them. Here the CDR3 DNA reads TGTGCCAGCAGCCTAGGAACAGGGAAGGGCCTCTCGGATGAAGCTTTCTTT. Residues: CASSLGTGKGLSDEAFF.

Comment on this clone: Distinct nucleotide sequences in the sample also encode this CDR3. DNA of the CDR3: TGTGCCAGCAGCCTGGGACTAGCGGGGTACGAGCAGTACTTC. It is translated as CASSLGLAGYEQYF. This chain links TRBV7-2 with TRBJ2-7, with 13 bases that match TRBD2. The V gene end was trimmed by 5 bases and the J gene end by 4 bases; junction bases not matched to a gene: 2. The CDR3 length is 14 residues. Germline V gives CDR1 SGHTA, CDR2 FQGNSA.

This clone is a singleton in its sample. J is TRBJ2-5 and V is TRBV19; possible D gene TRBD1, 7 bases. The germline V gene encodes CDR1 LNHDA and CDR2 SQIVND (reference sequence). The germline V and J ends were trimmed by 4 bases and 3 bases, with 12 bases remaining between them. The CDR3 runs 14 residues. CDR3 amino acids: CASSSGTAKETQYF. DNA for the CDR3: TGTGCCAGTAGTAGCGGGACAGCTAAAGAGACCCAGTACTTC.